The 17 T cell receptor beta chains below come from one sample, sequenced in a study of CD8+CD57+ T cells in acquired aplastic anemia. Both TCR beta VDJ combination and CDR3 sequence profiling were carried out. Genomic DNA was the template for this profiling. TCRdb re-called the reads with MiXCR, one entry per CDR3 protein. The sample lists under 150,000 distinct CDR3 sequences, less than 45% occurring once. The sample taken for sequencing was sorted CD4+, CD8+, or CD8+CD57+ T cells (not recorded which) from PBMCs. Receptors were obtained from a human donor in good health, serving as a control.

This chain links TRBV5-1 with TRBJ1-2; a possible D gene is TRBD1 (5 bases). Germline lookup yields CDR1 SGHRS and CDR2 YFSETQ. Trimming took 0 bases from V and 6 from J, leaving 15 bases between them. This CDR3 contains 15 residues. The DNA for the CDR3 is TGCGCCAGCAGCTTGGAGGGAGGGGAATTCGATGGCTACACCTTC. This encodes CASSLEGGEFDGYTF. Supplemented by reference TRBV5-1 and TRBJ1-2, the full variable domain reads KAGVTQTPRYLIKTRGQQVTLSCSPISGHRSVSWYQQTPGQGLQFLFEYFSETQRNKGNFPGRFSGRQFSNSRSEMNVSTLELGDSALYLCASSLEGGEFDGYTFGSGTRLTVV.

This chain links TRBV20-1 with TRBJ2-1, with TRBD2 as a possible D gene (5 bases). Trimming took off 0 bases at V and 7 bases at J, with 13 bases between the two ends. The CDR3 runs to 14 residues. Per the germline V gene, CDR1 is DFQATT and CDR2 is SNEGSKA (reference sequence). The CDR3 DNA reads as TGCAGTGCTAGAGATCGGGCTAGCCCAAATGAGCAGTTCTTC. Protein product: CSARDRASPNEQFF.

The rearrangement links TRBV24-1 to TRBJ2-3; 9 bases fit TRBD1. The germline V gene has CDR1 KGHDR and CDR2 SFDVKD. The V and J ends lost 0 bases and 6 bases, in that order; junction bases with no gene match: 15. This CDR3 comprises 19 residues. The DNA for the CDR3 is TGTGCCACCAGTGATTTGCTATCCCCGGGACAGGGTACTTCGGATACGCAGTATTTT. This encodes CATSDLLSPGQGTSDTQYF.

This clonotype was detected ten times or more. The chain uses TRBV5-8 and TRBJ2-5, with 8 bases aligning to TRBD1. The CDR3 consists of 14 residues. Germline-derived CDR1 and CDR2 are SGHTS and YDEGEE. Losses at the gene ends were 4 bases for V and 4 bases for J; bases not matched to a gene: 6. The CDR3 bases are TGTGCCAGCAGCCCAGGGGGCTCGGGAGAGACCCAGTACTTC. Translated: CASSPGGSGETQYF. Drawing the rest from reference TRBV5-8 and TRBJ2-5, the complete variable domain is EAGVTQSPTHLIKTRGQQATLRCSPISGHTSVYWYQQALGLGLQFLLWYDEGEERNRGNFPPRFSGRQFPNYSSELNVNALELEDSALYLCASSPGGSGETQYFGPGTRLLVL.

This clonotype was recorded a few times. The rearrangement links TRBV7-9 to TRBJ1-4; the D gene is possibly TRBD1 (5 bases). The CDR3 has 16 residues. Germline V lookup: CDR1 SEHNR, CDR2 FQNEAQ (reference sequence). Trimming shortened V by 5 bases and J by 7 bases, and 20 bases separated the two germline ends. In nucleotides, the CDR3 is TGTGCCAGCAGCCCCCGGGACGGCCGTCGGTTTGAAAAACTGTTTTTT. Translated, it gives CASSPRDGRRFEKLFF.

The chain recombines TRBV20-1 with TRBJ1-2; D not certain. The CDR3 loop spans 12 amino acids. Germline lookup yields CDR1 DFQATT and CDR2 SNEGSKA (reference sequence). V was trimmed by 3 bases and J by 4 bases, leaving 9 bases between them. CDR3 in amino acids: CSASSASYGYTF. The DNA for the CDR3 is TGCAGTGCTAGTTCCGCGAGCTATGGCTACACCTTC.

This clonotype was recorded at least ten times. This chain uses TRBV28 with TRBJ1-2, with 9 bases identical to TRBD1. V dropped 6 bases and J dropped 2; count of bases not matched to a gene: 7. The germline V gene encodes CDR1 MDHEN and CDR2 SYDVKM. The CDR3 runs to 15 residues. The CDR3 DNA sequence: TGTGCCAGCAGGACGGGGGGGACAGGGAACTATGGCTACACCTTC. It translates to CASRTGGTGNYGYTF.

V is TRBV20-1 and J is TRBJ2-3, with 10 bases fitting TRBD2. V gave up 3 bases and J gave up 7 bases; unmatched junction bases: 10. The CDR3 runs to 15 residues. Germline V gene data show CDR1 as DFQATT and CDR2 as SNEGSKA (reference sequence). The CDR3 nucleotides are TGCAGTGCTAGCCCTACTAGCGGGGTGGGGTATACGCAGTATTTT. Its translation is CSASPTSGVGYTQYF.

This clonotype is a singleton in its sample. V and J are TRBV6-1 and TRBJ1-5; D gene ambiguous. The CDR3 is 15 residues long. CDR1 is MNHNS and CDR2 is SASEGT in the germline V gene. With 2 bases removed from V and 5 bases from J, the gap between germline ends came to 13 bases. The CDR3 bases are TGTGCCAGCAGTGAATGGTTGTGGGGTGATCAGCCCCAGCATTTT. It yields the protein CASSEWLWGDQPQHF.

This clonotype was recorded many times. The V call is TRBV29-1, the J call TRBJ1-2; no firm D call. The germline V and J ends were trimmed by 4 bases and 8 bases, with 14 bases remaining between them. The germline V gene encodes CDR1 SQVTM and CDR2 ANQGSEA. The CDR3 runs to 12 residues. The CDR3 loop is CSVGLEGGGYTF. The CDR3 bases are TGCAGCGTTGGGTTAGAAGGCGGAGGCTACACCTTC.

This clonotype was seen a handful of times. A much more abundant neighbour one base away suggests this may be a read error. The chain is built from TRBV19 and TRBJ2-1; no reliable D call. Germline V gene sequence: CDR1 LNHDA, CDR2 SQIVND (reference sequence). V dropped 3 bases and J dropped 10 bases, with 7 bases sitting between them. The CDR3 runs 11 residues. CDR3 protein: CASSIRAEQFF. The CDR3 DNA reads TGTGCCAGTAGTATTAGAGCGGAGCAGTTCTTC.

This clonotype was observed a few times. The genes are TRBV29-1 and TRBJ1-2; the D gene is possibly TRBD1 (6 bases). CDR3 size: 12 residues. Trimming took off 6 bases at V and 4 bases at J, with 12 bases between the two ends. In germline, CDR1 is SQVTM, CDR2 ANQGSEA. The CDR3: CSVGGRGYGYTF. CDR3 DNA sequence: TGCAGCGTGGGGGGGCGCGGCTATGGCTACACCTTC.

In this sample, this clonotype turned up many times. The chain recombines TRBV3-1 with TRBJ1-2; TRBD1 is a possible D gene (5 bases). This CDR3 has 15 residues. CDR1 and CDR2 (germline): LGHDT, YNNKEL (reference sequence). The V and J ends lost 0 bases and 2 bases respectively, with 10 bases between them. The CDR3 DNA reads TGTGCCAGCAGCCAAGAGTCACGGGGCAACTATGGCTACACCTTC. Encoded protein: CASSQESRGNYGYTF.

This clonotype was counted at least ten times. This chain joins TRBV5-4 and TRBJ1-6; maybe TRBD1 (5 bases). The germline CDR1 and CDR2 sequences are SGHNT and YYREEE (reference sequence). V lost 1 base, J lost 5 bases, and 10 bases lay in between. CDR3 size: 15 residues. CDR3 sequence reads: CASSLSTGDNSPLHF. In DNA form, the CDR3 reads TGTGCCAGCAGCTTGTCAACAGGAGATAATTCACCCCTCCACTTT.

J is TRBJ2-7 and V is TRBV29-1, with a tentative D call TRBD2 (5 bases). Germline loops: CDR1 SQVTM, CDR2 ANQGSEA. The CDR3 is 11 residues long. Trimming removed 3 bases from V and 3 bases from J, with 6 bases in between. CDR3 nucleotides: TGCAGCGTTGAGAGGGACTACGAGCAGTACTTC. As protein: CSVERDYEQYF.

This clonotype appeared many times. The rearrangement links TRBV20-1 to TRBJ1-4; possibly TRBD1 for D (5 bases). The CDR3 contains 14 residues. Germline V CDR1 and CDR2: DFQATT, SNEGSKA (reference sequence). Trimming pared 3 bases from V and 4 bases from J, leaving 12 bases between. The CDR3 DNA reads as TGCAGTGCTAGTGCGCAGGGTTTTAATGAAAAACTGTTTTTT. Amino acids: CSASAQGFNEKLFF.

At least ten counts were recorded for this clonotype. The chain joins TRBV11-1 to TRBJ2-1, with 12 nucleotides matching TRBD2. Germline V CDR1 and CDR2: SGHAT, FQDESV (reference sequence). With 1 base clipped from V and 1 base from J, the junction kept 8 bases outside the gene matches. This CDR3 spans 19 amino acids. Here the CDR3 DNA reads TGTGCCAGCAGCTTAGTTCGACTAGCGGGGGACCCTTCCTACAATGAGCAGTTCTTC. Translated: CASSLVRLAGDPSYNEQFF.